A single sample gave rise to the 15 T cell receptor beta chains below, sequenced in a study of blood T cell repertoires in COVID-19. Method: immunoSEQ multiplex PCR; TCRdb's copy keeps in-frame clones and lacks some. The sample lists roughly 67,000 clones, around 80% seen once, with about 25% in the top ten. Source material: peripheral blood. All receptors derive from a human donor in a cohort sampled during active COVID-19.

J is TRBJ1-2 and V is TRBV6-5; D is uncertain. The CDR3 is 14 amino acids. Germline lookup yields CDR1 MNHEY and CDR2 SVGAGI. V dropped 0 bases and J dropped 7 bases, with 12 bases sitting between them. CDR3 DNA sequence: TGTGCCAGCAGTTACTCAGGCGGAGCTGGTGGCTACACCTTC. This sequence encodes CASSYSGGAGGYTF.

The rearrangement uses TRBV2 and TRBJ2-7; D gene unclear. Germline V lookup: CDR1 SNHLY, CDR2 FYNNEI. The V end was cut by 4 bases, the J end by 3 bases, with 4 bases between. The CDR3 has 11 amino acids. In nucleotides, the CDR3 is TGTGCCAGCAGTGTTAGCTACGAGCAGTACTTC. Translated: CASSVSYEQYF.

The chain uses TRBV7-2 and TRBJ1-3, with unresolved D. The V end was cut by 5 bases, the J end by 1 base, with 9 bases between. Germline CDR1 SGHTA, CDR2 FQGNSA. The CDR3 sequence is 14 residues long. CDR3 DNA sequence: TGTGCCAGCAGCCTAGACAATTCTGGAAACACCATATATTTT. It yields the protein CASSLDNSGNTIYF.

This chain links TRBV3-1 (or the pseudogene TRBV3-2) with TRBJ1-3; TRBD1 agrees at 8 bases. The germline V gene encodes CDR1 LGHDT and CDR2 YNNKEL (reference sequence). This CDR3 contains 16 residues. Trimming took 3 bases from V and 0 from J; bases not matched to a gene: 4. CDR3 sequence: CASSHDDRGSGNTIYF. In DNA, the CDR3 is TGTGCCAGCAGCCATGACGACAGGGGCTCTGGAAACACCATATATTTT.

This chain uses TRBV11-3 with TRBJ2-3, with TRBD1 matching over 10 bases. The length of the CDR3 is 16 residues. Germline loops: CDR1 SGHNT, CDR2 YENEEA. J lost 6 bases, V lost 3 bases, and 9 bases had no gene match. The DNA of the CDR3 is TGTGCCAGCAGCTTGTCCCTTGGACAGGGGGGTGATACGCAGTATTTT. The encoded protein is CASSLSLGQGGDTQYF.

The V gene is TRBV4-3, the J gene TRBJ2-1, with D perhaps matching TRBD2 (6 bases). This CDR3 comprises 15 residues. Germline-derived CDR1 and CDR2 are LGHNA and YSLEER. Trimming removed 4 bases at V and 6 bases at J, with 16 bases between. CDR3 residues: CASSPMGGNVNEQFF. DNA of the CDR3: TGCGCCAGCAGCCCCATGGGGGGAAATGTCAATGAGCAGTTCTTC.

The CDR3: CASSLVARQVNTEAFF. The CDR3 region has the DNA TGTGCCAGCAGCTTAGTGGCCCGACAGGTGAACACTGAAGCTTTCTTT. The chain couples TRBV11-2 to TRBJ1-1; tentative D call: TRBD1 (6 bases). The germline gives CDR1 SGHAT, CDR2 FQNNGV. The CDR3 totals 16 residues. With 1 base removed from V and 0 bases from J, the gap between germline ends came to 12 bases.

V and J are TRBV19 and TRBJ2-5, with 8 bases that match TRBD1. With 5 bases clipped from V and 5 bases from J, the junction kept 13 bases outside the gene matches. Germline loops: CDR1 LNHDA, CDR2 SQIVND (reference sequence). CDR3 size: 16 residues. The CDR3 spells CASSLAGQGPQETQYF. The CDR3 nucleotides read TGTGCCAGTAGTTTAGCTGGACAGGGACCTCAGGAGACCCAGTACTTC.

The gene calls are TRBV6-2 or TRBV6-3 and TRBJ2-5; 8 positions agree with TRBD2. Germline V gives CDR1 MNHEY, CDR2 SVGEGT. The CDR3 loop spans 15 amino acids. Trimming took 6 bases from V and 4 from J; bases not matched to a gene: 10. The CDR3 is CASSPSGGPRETQYF. CDR3 in DNA: TGTGCCAGCAGCCCCTCGGGGGGGCCCAGAGAGACCCAGTACTTC.

This clone was recorded only once. The gene calls are TRBV24-1 and TRBJ2-5, with 9 bases aligning to TRBD1. The CDR3 extends over 15 amino acids. The germline CDR1 and CDR2 sequences are KGHDR and SFDVKD. The V segment lost 4 bases and the J segment 4 bases; nucleotides outside the gene matches: 6. The CDR3 coding sequence is TGTGCCACCAGTGACCACAGGGGGCTACGAGAGACCCAGTACTTC. It encodes CATSDHRGLRETQYF.

The chain has TRBV29-1 and TRBJ2-7, with a weak D call TRBD1 (5 bases). The V gene's germline CDR1 is SQVTM and CDR2 ANQGSEA. Trimming removed 7 bases from V and 0 bases from J, with 22 bases in between. This CDR3 spans 16 amino acids. In DNA, the CDR3 is TGCAGCGCAGAGATAACAGACAGTCTATACTCCTACGAGCAGTACTTC. Translation gives CSAEITDSLYSYEQYF.

The rearrangement links TRBV19 to TRBJ1-1, with D possibly matching TRBD1 (6 bases). CDR1 and CDR2 from the germline V gene are LNHDA and SQIVND (reference sequence). The CDR3 covers 14 residues. The V end was cut by 3 bases, the J end by 3 bases, with 11 bases between. The CDR3 loop reads CASSMRGGDTEAFF. CDR3 nucleotides: TGTGCCAGTAGTATGAGAGGGGGTGACACTGAAGCTTTCTTT.

The chain carries TRBV5-6 and TRBJ2-1, with D perhaps matching TRBD1 (6 bases). In germline, CDR1 is SGHDT, CDR2 YYEEEE. The germline V and J ends were trimmed by 5 bases and 7 bases, with 19 bases remaining between them. This CDR3 has 15 residues. The CDR3 sequence: CASRPRGTPLNEQFF. DNA for the CDR3: TGTGCCAGCAGACCTCGAGGGACACCCTTGAATGAGCAGTTCTTC.

The genes are TRBV6-6 and TRBJ1-3; unclear D gene. Germline V gives CDR1 MNHNY, CDR2 SVGAGI (reference sequence). V lost 6 bases, J lost 2 bases, and 11 bases lay in between. The CDR3 length is 14 residues. Here the CDR3 reads CASSRRVAGNTIYF. Here the CDR3 DNA reads TGTGCCAGCAGCCGACGGGTCGCTGGAAACACCATATATTTT.

The chain joins TRBV7-9 to TRBJ1-1; a weak D match, TRBD1 (6 bases). Trimming stripped 1 base from V and 1 base from J, with 7 bases between. The germline gives CDR1 SEHNR, CDR2 FQNEAQ (reference sequence). This CDR3 has 14 residues. The DNA of the CDR3 is TGTGCCAGCAGCTTAGGACAGGCGAACACTGAAGCTTTCTTT. Amino acid sequence: CASSLGQANTEAFF.